A single sample is the source of the 16 T cell receptor beta chains below, sequenced in a study of T cells in Graves' hyperthyroidism and ophthalmopathy. Researchers amplified the TCR beta CDR3 regions from RNA transcripts. The HTBI set primed first-round TCR CDR3 RT-PCR. In TCRdb, the multiplex PCR reads were re-called with MiXCR into one record per CDR3 protein. In the table there are over 400,000 distinct CDR3 sequences, 20% to 25% of which are singletons. Sequencing was carried out using blood. All receptors derive from a woman in her sixties or seventies with Graves' ophthalmopathy.

This clonotype occurred a few times. A read error may account for a junction end that differs from germline. This chain uses TRBV5-1 with TRBJ2-1, with 11 nucleotides matching TRBD1. The CDR3 extends over 15 amino acids. Germline V gives CDR1 SGHRS, CDR2 YFSETQ. Here the CDR3 DNA reads TGTGCCAGCAGCGTGGGACAGGGGGCCTACAATGAGCAGTTCTTC. This codes for CASSVGQGAYNEQFF.

The chain couples TRBV6-1 to TRBJ2-1, with TRBD2 matching 16 bases. CDR3 size: 19 residues. J was trimmed by 7 bases and V by 7 bases; bases with no gene match: 16. CDR1 is MNHNS, CDR2 SASEGT, per germline. In DNA, the CDR3 is TGTGCCAGCAACCCAGCCGGGACTAGCGGGAGGGCGGGGAAGAATGAGCAGTTCTTC. Translated: CASNPAGTSGRAGKNEQFF.

The gene calls are TRBV20-1 and TRBJ1-1; D not certain. Trimming removed 6 bases from V and 4 bases from J, with 18 bases in between. The CDR3 is 14 residues long. From germline, CDR1 is DFQATT and CDR2 SNEGSKA (reference sequence). CDR3 DNA sequence: TGCAGTGCACAGAGGAGGGCAGCCGGCACTGAAGCTTTCTTT. It specifies CSAQRRAAGTEAFF.

This rearrangement joins TRBV6-2 or TRBV6-3 to TRBJ2-1; TRBD2 aligns across 11 bases. In germline, CDR1 is MNHEY, CDR2 SVGEGT. The CDR3 covers 15 residues. V lost 6 bases, J lost 8 bases, and 9 bases stayed unmatched. CDR3 nucleotide sequence: TGTGCCAGCAGCGGACCGGGACTAGCGGACGATGAGCAGTTCTTC. Translating it yields CASSGPGLADDEQFF.

The chain links TRBV19 to TRBJ1-1; the D gene is possibly TRBD1 (6 bases). Trimming cost V 7 bases and J 2 bases, with 17 bases left between them. The CDR3 is made up of 15 amino acids. Germline V lookup: CDR1 LNHDA, CDR2 SQIVND (reference sequence). The CDR3 spells CASTGQTSPNTEAFF. The CDR3 DNA follows: TGTGCCAGTACTGGACAGACTAGTCCTAACACTGAAGCTTTCTTT.

The chain has TRBV7-2 and TRBJ1-1, with no clear D. The CDR3 sequence is 13 residues long. Germline assignment: CDR1 SGHTA and CDR2 FQGNSA. Trimming removed 4 bases from V and 5 bases from J, with 11 bases in between. The CDR3 spells CASSSGRATEAFF. Here the CDR3 DNA reads TGTGCCAGCAGCTCAGGACGGGCTACTGAAGCTTTCTTT.

This clonotype has only a few counts. The rearrangement uses TRBV20-1 and TRBJ1-5; 10 bases align to TRBD1. V shed 3 bases, J shed 7 bases, and the junction held 9 bases outside the gene matches. The CDR3 loop spans 15 amino acids. Per the germline V gene, CDR1 is DFQATT and CDR2 is SNEGSKA (reference sequence). This CDR3 is CSASPPGQGRQPQHF. The CDR3 DNA is TGCAGTGCTAGCCCTCCGGGACAGGGGAGACAGCCCCAGCATTTT.

In this sample, this clonotype turned up many times. This chain connects TRBV29-1 to TRBJ2-5, with D maybe TRBD2 (6 bases). The ends were cut back, 8 bases at V and 0 bases at J, with 10 bases in the middle. Germline CDR1 is SQVTM and CDR2 is ANQGSEA. This CDR3 comprises 12 residues. The CDR3 protein is CSSRDYQETQYF. The DNA of the CDR3 is TGCAGCTCCCGGGACTACCAAGAGACCCAGTACTTC.

This clonotype was seen just once. The rearrangement uses TRBV11-2 and TRBJ1-2, with 9 bases fitting TRBD1. Germline CDR1 SGHAT, CDR2 FQNNGV. V lost 6 bases, J lost 2 bases, and 4 bases stayed unmatched. The CDR3 contains 14 residues. Here the CDR3 DNA reads TGTGCCAGCAGATCCGGACAGGGGAACTATGGCTACACCTTC. This codes for CASRSGQGNYGYTF.

The rearrangement links TRBV18 to TRBJ1-1, with 10 bases matching TRBD1. This CDR3 region has 14 residues. After removal of 5 bases from V and 5 bases from J, the junction contained 5 bases not matched to a gene. Germline V lookup: CDR1 KGHSH, CDR2 LQKENI. CDR3 sequence: CASSTGQGRTEAFF. As DNA, the CDR3 is TGTGCCAGCTCAACGGGACAGGGGAGGACTGAAGCTTTCTTT.

The CDR3, as DNA: TGTGCCAGCAGCTTAGTATGGGGGAACACTGAAGCTTTCTTT. Its translation is CASSLVWGNTEAFF. The rearrangement links TRBV7-9 to TRBJ1-1; no clear D. CDR1 is SEHNR, CDR2 FQNEAQ, per germline (reference sequence). Between the trimmed V and J ends, which lost 1 base and 1 base, there was a span of 7 bases. The CDR3 totals 14 residues. The variable domain in full, with the rest retrieved from reference TRBV7-9 and TRBJ1-1, is DTGVSQNPRHKITKRGQNVTFRCDPISEHNRLYWYRQTLGQGPEFLTYFQNEAQLEKSRLLSDRFSAERPKGSFSTLEIQRTEQGDSAMYLCASSLVWGNTEAFFGQGTRLTVV.

This clonotype occurred many times. J is TRBJ2-1 and V is TRBV3-1, with 10 bases aligning to TRBD2. CDR3 length: 16 residues. With 1 base clipped from V and 7 bases from J, the junction kept 7 bases outside the gene matches. CDR1 and CDR2 from the germline V gene are LGHDT and YNNKEL (reference sequence). The CDR3 sequence is CASSQGLAGVGNEQFF. CDR3 bases: TGTGCCAGCAGCCAAGGTCTAGCGGGAGTAGGTAATGAGCAGTTCTTC.

This clonotype has at least ten counts. The chain carries TRBV28 and TRBJ1-5, with TRBD1 matching 10 bases. After removal of 3 bases from V and 4 bases from J, the junction contained 6 bases not matched to a gene. In germline, CDR1 is MDHEN, CDR2 SYDVKM. The CDR3 contains 16 residues. This CDR3 reads CASSFRDRGGNQPQHF. The CDR3 nucleotides are TGTGCCAGCAGTTTTCGGGACAGGGGTGGGAATCAGCCCCAGCATTTT.

The rearrangement links TRBV5-1 to TRBJ2-7; D might be TRBD1 or TRBD2, each matching 5 bases. V lost 0 bases to trimming and J lost 7 bases, with 11 bases between them. The CDR3 is 13 amino acids. Germline V lookup: CDR1 SGHRS, CDR2 YFSETQ. The CDR3 is CASSLDLAGEQYF. The CDR3, as DNA: TGCGCCAGCAGCTTGGACCTAGCAGGGGAGCAGTACTTC.

This clonotype has ten or more counts. The chain couples TRBV7-2 to TRBJ2-1; 7 bases match TRBD1. CDR3 length: 14 amino acids. Per the germline V gene, CDR1 is SGHTA and CDR2 is FQGNSA. Trimming took 9 bases from V and 4 from J; bases not matched to a gene: 9. The CDR3 spells CASSPRTGYNEQFF. The CDR3 DNA reads TGTGCCAGTAGTCCACGGACAGGTTACAATGAGCAGTTCTTC.

This clonotype was recorded many times. The chain links TRBV12-3 or TRBV12-4 to TRBJ1-4, with 8 bases matching TRBD1. CDR3 size: 14 residues. V dropped 5 bases and J dropped 7; count of bases not matched to a gene: 6. The CDR3 sequence: CASSGQGAFEKLFF. CDR3 nucleotide sequence: TGTGCCAGCAGTGGTCAGGGGGCGTTTGAAAAACTGTTTTTT.